The 17 T cell receptor beta chains listed next were all sequenced from one sample in a study of T cell changes during pregnancy in multiple sclerosis. Sequenced by immunoSEQ multiplex PCR; TCRdb stores in-frame clones only, minus some. This sample has 25,000 to 30,000 clones; under 90% occur once, and the top ten carry approximately 8%. Source: CD8+ T cells from peripheral blood mononuclear cells, taken after pregnancy. All receptors derive from a female donor with multiple sclerosis, enrolled in a pregnancy study.

The CDR3 DNA is TGCGCCAGCAGCCAAGATTTAGCAGCCTCTTATGGCTACACCTTC. Protein product: CASSQDLAASYGYTF. J is TRBJ1-2 and V is TRBV4-3; D is ambiguous. From germline, CDR1 is LGHNA and CDR2 YSLEER. CDR3 size: 15 residues. Trimming took off 0 bases at V and 5 bases at J, with 13 bases between the two ends.

V is TRBV4-1 and J is TRBJ1-1; D is uncertain. Germline-derived CDR1 and CDR2 are MGHRA and YSYEKL. There are 12 residues in the CDR3. V gave up 0 bases and J gave up 7 bases, with 6 bases separating them. CDR3 residues: CASSQDYSEAFF. CDR3 nucleotides: TGCGCCAGCAGCCAAGACTATAGTGAAGCTTTCTTT.

The V gene is TRBV5-1, the J gene TRBJ1-1, with 8 positions matching TRBD1. Trimming removed 4 bases from V and 2 bases from J; junction bases left unmatched: 7. This CDR3 has 15 amino acids. Germline CDR1 is SGHRS and CDR2 is YFSETQ. CDR3 nucleotides: TGCGCCAGCAGCCCGGCTGGACAGGGAAACACTGAAGCTTTCTTT. It translates to CASSPAGQGNTEAFF. Supplemented by reference TRBV5-1 and TRBJ1-1, the full variable domain reads KAGVTQTPRYLIKTRGQQVTLSCSPISGHRSVSWYQQTPGQGLQFLFEYFSETQRNKGNFPGRFSGRQFSNSRSEMNVSTLELGDSALYLCASSPAGQGNTEAFFGQGTRLTVV.

This chain links TRBV28 with TRBJ1-1, with TRBD1 identical over 8 bases. Trimming removed 3 bases from V and 8 bases from J; junction bases left unmatched: 11. The CDR3 has 15 residues. Per the germline V gene, CDR1 is MDHEN and CDR2 is SYDVKM. The CDR3 is CASSFGETGVWEAFF. The CDR3 nucleotides read TGTGCCAGCAGTTTCGGGGAGACAGGGGTTTGGGAAGCTTTCTTT.

The chain employs TRBV6-1 and TRBJ2-7; TRBD2 aligns across 7 bases. V was clipped by 2 bases and J by 2 bases; unmatched bases: 6. Per the germline V gene, CDR1 is MNHNS and CDR2 is SASEGT. The CDR3 covers 15 residues. CDR3 region: CASSEWGEGTYEQYF. The CDR3 DNA follows: TGTGCCAGCAGTGAATGGGGGGAGGGAACCTACGAGCAGTACTTC.

The chain couples TRBV9 to TRBJ2-7; TRBD2 might be the D (6 bases). The germline CDR1 and CDR2 sequences are SGDLS and YYNGEE. This CDR3 spans 15 amino acids. V was clipped by 5 bases and J by 4 bases, with 19 bases between them. The CDR3 here is CASSQTGDLEYEQYF. The CDR3 DNA is TGTGCCAGCAGTCAAACGGGGGACCTCGAGTACGAGCAGTACTTC.

This chain's CDR3 is CASSPGASGVDTQYF. The CDR3 region has the DNA TGTGCCAGCTCACCGGGGGCGAGCGGAGTGGATACGCAGTATTTT. This chain links TRBV18 with TRBJ2-3; perhaps TRBD1 as D (6 bases). V dropped 3 bases and J dropped 6 bases, with 16 bases sitting between them. Germline CDR1 is KGHSH and CDR2 is LQKENI. The CDR3 has 15 residues.

The chain joins TRBV5-1 to TRBJ2-5; D unclear. V shed 0 bases and J shed 5 bases, with 8 bases lying between them. The CDR3 contains 13 residues. Looked up from germline, CDR1 is SGHRS and CDR2 is YFSETQ. CDR3 protein: CASSLGGRETQYF. The CDR3 DNA reads TGCGCCAGCAGCTTGGGTGGTCGGGAGACCCAGTACTTC.

The V call is TRBV27, the J call TRBJ2-2; D perhaps matches TRBD2 (6 bases). V lost 7 bases to trimming and J lost 1 base, with 13 bases between them. Germline V gene lookup returns CDR1 MNHEY and CDR2 SMNVEV (reference sequence). The CDR3 is 15 residues long. The CDR3 here is CASTFGGENTGELFF. DNA for the CDR3: TGTGCCAGCACGTTCGGCGGGGAGAACACCGGGGAGCTGTTTTTT.

Regarding this clone: This same CDR3 is encoded by further DNA sequences in the sample. This CDR3 reads CASSVGGGEETQYF. In nucleotides, the CDR3 is TGTGCCAGCAGCGTAGGCGGGGGCGAAGAGACCCAGTACTTC. J is TRBJ2-5 and V is TRBV9, with D possibly TRBD2 on 7 matching bases. This CDR3 is built from 14 residues. Trimming took off 0 bases at V and 3 bases at J, with 9 bases between the two ends. Germline V CDR1 and CDR2: SGDLS, YYNGEE.

The V gene is TRBV19, the J gene TRBJ2-1, with D possibly matching TRBD1 (5 bases). The V gene lost 5 bases and the J gene lost 2 bases, with 13 bases spanning the gap. The CDR3 is 15 residues long. Germline assignment: CDR1 LNHDA and CDR2 SQIVND (reference sequence). The CDR3 loop is CASSLGLGAYNEQFF. CDR3 nucleotide sequence: TGTGCCAGTAGTCTAGGTTTAGGGGCCTACAATGAGCAGTTCTTC.

This chain links TRBV4-1 with TRBJ2-3; perhaps TRBD2 as D (5 bases). Trimming took off 3 bases at V and 5 bases at J, with 18 bases between the two ends. Germline V gene lookup returns CDR1 MGHRA and CDR2 YSYEKL. The CDR3 extends over 16 amino acids. The CDR3, as DNA: TGCGCCAGCAGCCATCCCGAGGGCTCCCCGGGAGATACGCAGTATTTT. Amino acids: CASSHPEGSPGDTQYF.

This clone showed up just once. This chain links TRBV9 with TRBJ2-1; 10 bases line up with TRBD2. J was trimmed by 4 bases and V by 2 bases; bases with no gene match: 12. CDR3 size: 18 residues. Germline assignment: CDR1 SGDLS and CDR2 YYNGEE. The CDR3 loop is CASSVEGEAGGPYNEQFF. The DNA of the CDR3 is TGTGCCAGCAGCGTGGAGGGGGAAGCGGGGGGGCCATACAATGAGCAGTTCTTC.

The J gene is TRBJ2-1, the V gene TRBV6-5; 10 bases align to TRBD1. Germline V gene lookup returns CDR1 MNHEY and CDR2 SVGAGI. The CDR3 extends over 15 amino acids. V lost 2 bases to trimming and J lost 4 bases; unmatched junction nucleotides: 2. CDR3 protein: CASSYEGQGYNEQFF. The CDR3 region has the DNA TGTGCCAGCAGTTACGAGGGACAGGGGTACAATGAGCAGTTCTTC.

The rearrangement links TRBV6-5 to TRBJ1-2, with TRBD1 matching 8 bases. The germline gives CDR1 MNHEY, CDR2 SVGAGI. V lost 5 bases, J lost 2 bases, and 7 bases stayed unmatched. This CDR3 is built from 15 residues. The CDR3 region is CASSNNRGTNYGYTF. The CDR3 DNA reads as TGTGCCAGCAGTAACAACAGGGGGACCAACTATGGCTACACCTTC.

The chain is built from TRBV6-5 and TRBJ2-2; 9 bases agree with TRBD1. Germline CDR1 MNHEY, CDR2 SVGAGI. There are 14 residues in the CDR3. Germline trimming cut 5 bases from V and 5 bases from J; bases unmatched to any gene: 3. Here the CDR3 reads CASSPGTGTGELFF. CDR3 in DNA: TGTGCCAGCAGTCCCGGGACAGGGACCGGGGAGCTGTTTTTT.

As for this clone: This CDR3 is also generated by other DNA sequences in the sample. The chain uses TRBV6-6 and TRBJ2-7; TRBD1 is a possible D gene (6 bases). This CDR3 has 14 residues. Trimming removed 0 bases at V and 5 bases at J, with 11 bases between. Looked up from germline, CDR1 is MNHNY and CDR2 is SVGAGI (reference sequence). This CDR3 reads CASSYSQGLDEQYF. The DNA of the CDR3 is TGTGCCAGCAGTTACTCTCAGGGGTTGGACGAGCAGTACTTC.